This T cell receptor (beta chain) was sequenced for a study of blood T cell repertoires in COVID-19 (dated by TCRdb to 2018 to 2021). General notes on the study: The collaborator samples originated in the United States, Italy and Spain and spanned the acute and convalescent phases of COVID-19. Deeply sampled blood TCRbeta repertoires from subjects exposed to, actively infected with, or recovered from COVID-19 were included in the dataset. The repertoires were made available in a free public database intended to serve as a resource for research on the immune response to SARS-CoV-2. The prospective study material was composed of cDNA or gDNA derived from T cells, B-cell-depleted T cells, or PBMCs. The sample metadata nearly always contained a de-identified subject ID, COVID-19 status, age in years and sex. Where available, HLA class I and class II types were obtained from metadata supplied by the sample provider rather than from assay-based typing. Samples came from the ongoing ImmuneRACE study (first 160 participants) plus 1,254 subjects from 6 global collaborators. Broad study findings and their caveats: Clinical and demographic metadata were provided uncurated, with the amount varying by source and participant.

TCRbeta CDR3 regions were amplified from genomic DNA using the immunoSEQ Assay, a bias-controlled multiplex PCR. The authors' pipeline ran thus. The number of nucleated cells in each sample was estimated by amplification of reference gene primers within the assay. To quantify the absolute abundance of each unique TCRbeta CDR3 rearrangement, sequence reads were collapsed and filtered. For each sample, productive Simpson clonality was calculated by taking the square root of Simpson's diversity index across productive rearrangements. Not all clones reach the TCRdb copy of this immuneACCESS table, which keeps in-frame sequences only. Checked studies attribute under half of the gap to unresolved V genes and leave the rest unexplained. That table is the source of V, J and clone size, and D and trimming were worked out from the DNA. Recorded for this sample are 350,000 to 450,000 clones; more than 80% of them occurred a single time. The top ten clonotypes cover 0.95% to 1.5% of the sample.

The CDR3 has 15 amino acids, counting the end cysteine and phenylalanine. Only the CDR3 DNA stays, 45 bases, in frame from base 1. Relative to germline, V is missing 1 base and J is missing 3 bases, with 5 bases of the junction outside any gene match. From the germline V gene, CDR1 is SGDLS and CDR2 is YYNGEE. Collaborating institutions collected whole blood in K2EDTA tubes following their own protocols. For TCRbeta analysis, collaborators shipped samples in one of three forms: frozen whole blood, isolated PBMCs, or DNA extracted from either of those sample types. About this clone: Which antigen it targets is not known. It has no much larger one-base neighbor in the sample; base qualities were not kept.

This sequence was found in a man aged 35-49 years with acute or convalescent COVID-19. The rearrangement joined TRBV9 to TRBJ1-1; 8 central nucleotides agree with TRBD1. The sequenced material came from peripheral blood. At the DNA level, the sequence is TGTGCCAGCAGCGTACAGGGGGCCTGGGACACTGAAGCTTTCTTT. It specifies CASSVQGAWDTEAFF.